The rows below give T cell receptor beta chains drawn from one sample of a study of cytomegalovirus exposure and HLA in healthy donors. Only in-frame clones appear in the TCRdb table, and some are missing; sequencing was by immunoSEQ multiplex PCR. Of 100,000 to 150,000 clones listed, 95% to 96% were seen once; the top ten hold about 1.7%. Sequences were obtained from PBMCs. The receptors were sampled from a man aged 18 to 30 in good health and CMV-seronegative. Each CDR3 is given with its conserved first and last residue. The order of the fields is V gene, J gene, D gene, clone size, CDR3 DNA, CDR3 protein. The D gene is left open where the match is weak. Clone size is stated in some rows and not others, as once, few, many or a class when expanded.

V: TRBV4-1
J: TRBJ1-2
D: TRBD1
size: once
DNA: TGCGCCAGCAGCCAACCGGACAGGGACGGCTACACCTTC
CDR3: CASSQPDRDGYTF

V: TRBV6-5
J: TRBJ2-2
D: TRBD1
size: NA
DNA: TGTGCCAGCAGTTCCCTACTTTCGACAGGGGCCGGGGAGCTGTTTTTT
CDR3: CASSSLLSTGAGELFF

V: TRBV4-3
J: TRBJ1-5
D: NA
size: NA
DNA: TGCGCCAGCAGCCAAGATATTGGGGCAGGCCTAAGCAATCAGCCCCAGCATTTT
CDR3: CASSQDIGAGLSNQPQHF

V: TRBV9
J: TRBJ1-1
D: TRBD1
size: NA
DNA: TGTGCCAGCAGCCCTCGGACCGGGACAGCGAACACTGAAGCTTTCTTT
CDR3: CASSPRTGTANTEAFF

V: TRBV27
J: TRBJ2-1
D: TRBD2
size: once
DNA: TGTGCCAGCAGTTTGGGTAGCGGGAGGGCTAATGAGCAGTTCTTC
CDR3: CASSLGSGRANEQFF

V: TRBV25-1
J: TRBJ1-1
D: TRBD1
size: NA
DNA: TGTGCCAGCAGTGGAGGACAGGGGGGGATCACTGAAGCTTTCTTT
CDR3: CASSGGQGGITEAFF

V: TRBV10-3
J: TRBJ1-1
D: NA
size: NA
DNA: TGTGCCATCAGAAGGGACACGAACACTGAAGCTTTCTTT
CDR3: CAIRRDTNTEAFF

V: TRBV19
J: TRBJ2-7
D: NA
size: few
DNA: TGTGCCAGTAGTATCCGTGAGGCAGGGATCTCCTACGAGCAGTACTTC
CDR3: CASSIREAGISYEQYF

V: TRBV4-3
J: TRBJ1-2
D: NA
size: NA
DNA: TGCGCCAGCAGCCAAGATAAGGGGAATAGGGGCGGCTACACCTTC
CDR3: CASSQDKGNRGGYTF

V: TRBV15
J: TRBJ1-4
D: NA
size: NA
DNA: TGTGCCACCAGCAGCGTACAGGGCTATAATGAAAAACTGTTTTTT
CDR3: CATSSVQGYNEKLFF

V: TRBV28
J: TRBJ1-5
D: TRBD1
size: NA
DNA: TGTGCCAGCTACAGGGGACAGTTCAATCAGCCCCAGCATTTT
CDR3: CASYRGQFNQPQHF

V: TRBV4-3
J: TRBJ2-2
D: TRBD2
size: NA
DNA: TGCGCCAGCAGCCAAGAGGGGGGAGGGGACACCGGGGAGCTGTTTTTT
CDR3: CASSQEGGGDTGELFF

V: TRBV10-3
J: TRBJ2-5
D: NA
size: NA
DNA: TGTGCCATCAGAAGGGACAACCAGGGGGAGACCCAGTACTTC
CDR3: CAIRRDNQGETQYF